These 11 T cell receptor beta chains came from one sample sequenced in a study of blood T cell repertoires in COVID-19. Repertoires were generated with immunoSEQ multiplex PCR, while TCRdb's copy carries only in-frame clones and drops some. The sample carries roughly 140,000 clones, about 79% recorded once. The source material was peripheral blood. These receptors were collected from a woman between 50 and 59 years old in a cohort sampled during active or convalescent COVID-19.

This clone has more than one count but fewer than ten. V gene TRBV27 combines with J gene TRBJ2-7; tentatively, D is TRBD2 (6 bases). CDR3 length: 15 residues. Germline V CDR1 and CDR2: MNHEY, SMNVEV (reference sequence). The ends were cut back, 6 bases at V and 0 bases at J, with 15 bases in the middle. DNA for the CDR3: TGTGCCAGCAGCCCGACCCGACTAGTCTCCTACGAGCAGTACTTC. Protein product: CASSPTRLVSYEQYF.

The J gene is TRBJ2-7, the V gene TRBV7-2; D not certain. In germline, CDR1 is SGHTA, CDR2 FQGNSA. The ends were cut back, 8 bases at V and 0 bases at J, with 14 bases in the middle. CDR3 length equals 14 residues. This CDR3 reads CASVSFSSSYEQYF. As DNA, the CDR3 is TGTGCCAGCGTATCCTTTTCGAGCTCCTACGAGCAGTACTTC.

The rearrangement joins TRBV2 to TRBJ1-3; D call uncertain. V lost 1 base and J 1 base, leaving 5 bases between the germline ends. CDR3 length: 14 amino acids. Germline loops: CDR1 SNHLY, CDR2 FYNNEI. CDR3 DNA sequence: TGTGCCAGCAGTGAAGGCAGTTCTGGAAACACCATATATTTT. This translates into CASSEGSSGNTIYF. Supplemented by reference TRBV2 and TRBJ1-3, the full variable domain reads EPEVTQTPSHQVTQMGQEVILRCVPISNHLYFYWYRQILGQKVEFLVSFYNNEISEKSEIFDDQFSVERPDGSNFTLKIRSTKLEDSAMYFCASSEGSSGNTIYFGEGSWLTVV.

The rearrangement uses TRBV10-3 and TRBJ2-2; 7 nucleotides agree with TRBD1. There are 16 residues in the CDR3. With V trimmed by 4 bases and J by 0 bases, 5 bases remained unmatched. CDR1 ENHRY and CDR2 SYGVKD come from the germline V gene. CDR3 nucleotides: TGTGCCATCAGTGGTAGGACAGGAGCGAACACCGGGGAGCTGTTTTTT. Translating it yields CAISGRTGANTGELFF.

This clone was picked up one time. V gene TRBV3-1 (or the pseudogene TRBV3-2) combines with J gene TRBJ2-4; D is unresolved. V lost 3 bases and J 2 bases, leaving 5 bases between the germline ends. From germline, CDR1 is LGHDT and CDR2 YNNKEL (reference sequence). The CDR3 extends over 13 amino acids. The CDR3: CASSQNTKNIQYF. The CDR3 DNA sequence: TGTGCCAGCAGCCAGAACACCAAAAACATTCAGTACTTC.

The chain recombines TRBV19 with TRBJ1-2; D might be TRBD1 (6 bases). Trimming shortened V by 1 base and J by 4 bases, and 10 bases separated the two germline ends. This CDR3 region has 14 residues. Germline CDR1 reads LNHDA; CDR2 reads SQIVND (reference sequence). CDR3 sequence reads: CASSIVPDSYGYTF. For the CDR3, the DNA is TGTGCCAGTAGTATAGTTCCGGACAGCTATGGCTACACCTTC.

This chain joins TRBV19 and TRBJ1-3; D gene unclear. CDR3 length equals 13 residues. Germline V CDR1 and CDR2: LNHDA, SQIVND (reference sequence). Trimming took off 9 bases at V and 0 bases at J, with 9 bases between the two ends. In nucleotides, the CDR3 is TGTGCCAGCGTACTTAGCTCTGGAAACACCATATATTTT. It is translated as CASVLSSGNTIYF.

V usage is TRBV9 and J usage is TRBJ2-1; 7 nucleotides match TRBD1. CDR3 length: 15 residues. Losses at the gene ends were 8 bases for V and 8 bases for J; bases not matched to a gene: 16. Looked up from germline, CDR1 is SGDLS and CDR2 is YYNGEE. CDR3 sequence: CASTLQTGFDDEQFF. CDR3 coding DNA: TGTGCCAGTACCTTGCAGACAGGGTTTGACGATGAGCAGTTCTTC.

J is TRBJ2-3 and V is TRBV11-2, with TRBD2 as a possible D gene (5 bases). The ends were cut back, 2 bases at V and 4 bases at J, with 22 bases in the middle. Germline values: CDR1 SGHAT, CDR2 FQNNGV. The CDR3 runs 18 residues. The CDR3, as DNA: TGTGCCAGCAGCTTAATAGTAGGGCTCCGGGGTGGGTCAGATACGCAGTATTTT. Its translation is CASSLIVGLRGGSDTQYF. The whole variable domain, remainder taken from reference TRBV11-2 and TRBJ2-3, is EAGVAQSPRYKIIEKRQSVAFWCNPISGHATLYWYQQILGQGPKLLIQFQNNGVVDDSQLPKDRFSAERLKGVDSTLKIQPAKLEDSAVYLCASSLIVGLRGGSDTQYFGPGTRLTVL.

V and J are TRBV4-1 and TRBJ2-7, with unresolved D. The CDR3 runs to 14 residues. Germline values: CDR1 MGHRA, CDR2 YSYEKL. Trimming took off 0 bases at V and 6 bases at J, with 12 bases between the two ends. The CDR3 region is CASSQDERSFEQYF. CDR3 DNA: TGCGCCAGCAGCCAAGATGAACGTAGTTTCGAGCAGTACTTC.

This sequence joins TRBV7-9 and TRBJ1-2, with D tentatively TRBD1 (6 bases). The CDR3 has 13 amino acids. In germline, CDR1 is SEHNR, CDR2 FQNEAQ (reference sequence). V was shortened by 1 base and J by 3 bases, with 6 bases between the two germline ends. CDR3 amino acids: CASSLGQDYGYTF. The CDR3 nucleotides read TGTGCCAGCAGCTTAGGACAGGACTATGGCTACACCTTC.